Presented here are 23 T cell receptor beta chains from one specimen sequenced in a study of blood T cells in healthy people across ages. The use of a sample-barcoded 5' primer and a J-beta primer mix characterized a second PCR of roughly 6 to 11 cycles. A single record per CDR3 protein comes from TCRdb applying MiXCR to the 5' RACE reads. The sample holds approximately 960,000 distinct CDR3 sequences, approximately 32% seen once. This sample was also put to use in a study of T cells of mothers and their children.

The material sequenced was blood. These receptors came from a woman in her 40s in good health.

The chain couples TRBV7-9 to TRBJ2-5; a possible D gene is TRBD2 (6 bases). This CDR3 spans 14 amino acids. Germline V gene sequence: CDR1 SEHNR, CDR2 FQNEAQ (reference sequence). Trimming took off 5 bases at V and 3 bases at J, with 13 bases between the two ends. The DNA of the CDR3 is TGTGCCAGCAGCCGGGGGTCGGGGAAAGAGACCCAGTACTTC. Translation gives CASSRGSGKETQYF.

Only a few counts were recorded for this clonotype. The chain employs TRBV20-1 and TRBJ2-3, with 14 nucleotides matching TRBD2. CDR3 length equals 16 residues. The junction had 4 bases not matched to a gene; V was cut back by 1 base and J by 4 bases. CDR1 is DFQATT and CDR2 is SNEGSKA in the germline V gene (reference sequence). Here the CDR3 DNA reads TGCAGTGCTAGAGTGGGGACTAGCGGGGGCGCAGATACGCAGTATTTT. It is translated as CSARVGTSGGADTQYF.

This clonotype showed up many times. The chain couples TRBV20-1 to TRBJ2-7, with D unclear. The CDR3 sequence is 13 residues long. CDR1 DFQATT and CDR2 SNEGSKA come from the germline V gene (reference sequence). V was shortened by 5 bases and J by 3 bases, with 14 bases between the two germline ends. CDR3 DNA sequence: TGCAGTGCTTCTAACACCGCTAGCTACGAGCAGTACTTC. Translated, it gives CSASNTASYEQYF.

This clonotype was recorded many times. The chain links TRBV28 to TRBJ1-2, with no clear D. Germline V gene data show CDR1 as MDHEN and CDR2 as SYDVKM. V was cut by 9 bases and J by 2 bases, with 13 bases left in between. The CDR3 is 13 amino acids. The CDR3 nucleotides are TGTGCCAGTTCGCTGGGGAAGAACTATGGCTACACCTTC. Its protein product is CASSLGKNYGYTF.

The rearrangement links TRBV18 to TRBJ1-1; D is unclear. CDR3 length equals 14 residues. V dropped 2 bases and J dropped 1 base, with 8 bases sitting between them. CDR1 is KGHSH, CDR2 LQKENI, per germline. The CDR3 nucleotides are TGTGCCAGCTCACCAGCAGCGAGGAACACTGAAGCTTTCTTT. Translated, it gives CASSPAARNTEAFF.

The chain is built from TRBV2 and TRBJ1-1; the D is unclear. This CDR3 region has 13 residues. Trimming cost V 9 bases and J 1 base, with 12 bases left between them. Per germline, CDR1 SNHLY and CDR2 FYNNEI. The CDR3 sequence is CASIEQQNTEAFF. The DNA of the CDR3 is TGTGCCAGTATTGAACAGCAGAACACTGAAGCTTTCTTT.

The chain uses TRBV7-8 and TRBJ2-7; D not resolved. Trimming removed 3 bases from V and 2 bases from J, with 11 bases in between. Germline CDR1 is SGHVS and CDR2 is FQNEAQ. This CDR3 has 14 amino acids. CDR3 in amino acids: CASSFGPGPYEQYF. The CDR3 region has the DNA TGTGCCAGCAGCTTTGGACCCGGACCCTACGAGCAGTACTTC.

Points on this clonotype: Possible read error: a much larger clone is one base away. V usage is TRBV2 and J usage is TRBJ2-3; no clear D. The germline V gene encodes CDR1 SNHLY and CDR2 FYNNEI. CDR3 size: 13 residues. Trimming took 3 bases from V and 5 from J, leaving 9 bases between them. In DNA form, the CDR3 reads TGTGCCAGCAGTGACGGACGGAAAGATACGCAGTATTTT. Translation: CASSDGRKDTQYF. Variable domain in full (rest from reference TRBV2 and TRBJ2-3): EPEVTQTPSHQVTQMGQEVILRCVPISNHLYFYWYRQILGQKVEFLVSFYNNEISEKSEIFDDQFSVERPDGSNFTLKIRSTKLEDSAMYFCASSDGRKDTQYFGPGTRLTVL.

In its sample, this clonotype was seen a few times. A much larger clonotype is one base distant, so this may be a read error. The chain has TRBV28 and TRBJ2-7; a weak D match, TRBD2 (5 bases). The J call may be faulty, since TRBJ2-5 better matches the DNA end. The germline CDR1 and CDR2 sequences are MDHEN and SYDVKM. CDR3 length: 14 residues. Here the CDR3 DNA reads TGTGCCAGCATCGACGGTGGACTCCGAGAGACCCAGTACTTC. Its protein is CASIDGGLRETQYF.

This clonotype has only a few counts. The chain recombines TRBV18 with TRBJ2-3, with D tentatively TRBD1 (6 bases). Germline CDR1 is KGHSH and CDR2 is LQKENI. V was cut by 5 bases and J by 2 bases, with 17 bases left in between. This CDR3 contains 16 residues. The CDR3 DNA is TGTGCCAGCTCAGATAGGGGGAATACGCCCACAGATACGCAGTATTTT. It translates to CASSDRGNTPTDTQYF.

On this clonotype: A read error may explain this, as a much larger clone is one base away. The rearrangement links TRBV29-1 to TRBJ2-7; D might be TRBD1 or TRBD2, each matching 5 bases. Trimming took off 6 bases at V and 4 bases at J, with 19 bases between the two ends. Germline V gene sequence: CDR1 SQVTM, CDR2 ANQGSEA. The CDR3 length is 14 residues. CDR3 DNA sequence: TGCAGCGTAACAGACCGGGACGCCGATTACGAGCAGTACTTC. It specifies CSVTDRDADYEQYF.

The chain carries TRBV20-1 and TRBJ2-5, with 9 bases aligning to TRBD1. Germline CDR1 reads DFQATT; CDR2 reads SNEGSKA (reference sequence). This CDR3 region has 16 residues. V shed 3 bases, J shed 2 bases, and the junction held 10 bases outside the gene matches. The CDR3 loop is CSASGGTGLLQETQYF. The DNA for the CDR3 is TGCAGTGCTAGTGGCGGGACAGGGCTACTTCAAGAGACCCAGTACTTC.

The V and J genes are TRBV7-8 and TRBJ2-5; D uncertain. The CDR3 has 14 residues. Germline V gene data show CDR1 as SGHVS and CDR2 as FQNEAQ. The V end was cut by 5 bases, the J end by 4 bases, with 14 bases between. The CDR3 coding sequence is TGTGCCAGCAGCCCCAACCGTATCCGAGAGACCCAGTACTTC. It codes for CASSPNRIRETQYF.

This clonotype was counted at least ten times. This chain connects TRBV10-3 to TRBJ1-5; 8 bases line up with TRBD1. CDR1 and CDR2 (germline): ENHRY, SYGVKD. V gave up 0 bases and J gave up 4 bases; unmatched junction bases: 2. The CDR3 contains 15 residues. Here the CDR3 DNA reads TGTGCCATCAGTGAGTCGACAGGGGTTAATCAGCCCCAGCATTTT. Translating it yields CAISESTGVNQPQHF.

This clonotype has only a few counts. The genes are TRBV5-1 and TRBJ2-2; D possibly corresponds to TRBD1 (6 bases). This CDR3 has 16 amino acids. Trimming cost V 0 bases and J 0 bases, with 9 bases left between them. Germline loops: CDR1 SGHRS, CDR2 YFSETQ. In DNA form, the CDR3 reads TGCGCCAGCAGCTTGGTCGGGACAACGAACACCGGGGAGCTGTTTTTT. Its translation is CASSLVGTTNTGELFF.

Notes on this clonotype: A much larger clone sits a single nucleotide away, making a read error possible. The CDR3 is CSAREGGQGTGAFF. The CDR3 DNA sequence: TGCAGTGCTAGAGAGGGGGGGCAGGGCACTGGAGCTTTCTTT. This rearrangement joins TRBV20-1 to TRBJ1-1; TRBD1 is a possible D gene (6 bases). Per the germline V gene, CDR1 is DFQATT and CDR2 is SNEGSKA (reference sequence). This CDR3 has 14 amino acids.

This clonotype was detected only a few times. The chain carries TRBV7-9 and TRBJ1-1; D remains unclear. Per the germline V gene, CDR1 is SEHNR and CDR2 is FQNEAQ (reference sequence). The V and J ends lost 2 bases and 12 bases respectively, with 19 bases between them. The CDR3 has 14 amino acids. CDR3 DNA sequence: TGTGCCAGCAGCTTAATTATGTATGGCTCGTCGACTTTCTTT. It translates to CASSLIMYGSSTFF.

This clonotype was recorded at least ten times. The chain links TRBV29-1 to TRBJ2-1; maybe TRBD2 (5 bases). Trimming cost V 0 bases and J 4 bases, with 10 bases left between them. The CDR3 is 14 residues long. Germline CDR1 and CDR2: SQVTM and ANQGSEA. The CDR3 region is CSVEEAERYNEQFF. CDR3 DNA sequence: TGCAGCGTTGAAGAGGCTGAGCGGTACAATGAGCAGTTCTTC.

V usage is TRBV7-9 and J usage is TRBJ1-1, with a tentative D call TRBD1 (5 bases). CDR1 and CDR2 from the germline V gene are SEHNR and FQNEAQ (reference sequence). V gave up 5 bases and J gave up 5 bases, with 18 bases separating them. This CDR3 region has 15 residues. CDR3 coding DNA: TGTGCCAGCAGCCCCCGGGCTCAGGGTAGGACTGAAGCTTTCTTT. Translation gives CASSPRAQGRTEAFF.

The chain employs TRBV12-3 or TRBV12-4 and TRBJ1-2, with 7 bases matching TRBD1. Trimming removed 5 bases from V and 0 bases from J; junction bases left unmatched: 9. The CDR3 is 16 amino acids. Here the CDR3 reads CASSRTGGTSNYGYTF. Written as DNA, the CDR3 is TGTGCCAGCAGTAGGACAGGAGGAACTTCTAACTATGGCTACACCTTC.

This clonotype occurred a few times. The V gene is TRBV5-1, the J gene TRBJ2-2; 7 positions match TRBD1. Trimming removed 0 bases from V and 3 bases from J; junction bases left unmatched: 2. Germline loops: CDR1 SGHRS, CDR2 YFSETQ. CDR3 length: 15 amino acids. DNA of the CDR3: TGCGCCAGCAGCTTGGGGGACAGAGACACCGGGGAGCTGTTTTTT. Its protein product is CASSLGDRDTGELFF.

This clonotype was picked up one time. This could be a read error, since a much larger clone is one nucleotide away. The chain is built from TRBV12-3 or TRBV12-4 and TRBJ2-6, with D perhaps matching TRBD1 (7 bases). V was trimmed by 5 bases and J by 0 bases, leaving 11 bases between them. This CDR3 is 16 amino acids long. CDR3 sequence reads: CASSRGTVSGANVLTF. The CDR3 DNA sequence: TGTGCCAGCAGTCGCGGGACAGTCTCTGGGGCCAACGTCCTGACTTTC.

This clonotype was counted between two and nine times. The gene calls are TRBV4-3 and TRBJ1-2, with D unclear. V was clipped by 0 bases and J by 0 bases, with 14 bases between them. The CDR3 is made up of 17 amino acids. Germline values: CDR1 LGHNA, CDR2 YSLEER. The CDR3 bases are TGCGCCAGCAGCCAAGAGGTCGCGGCAGGATCTAACTATGGCTACACCTTC. Amino acid sequence: CASSQEVAAGSNYGYTF.